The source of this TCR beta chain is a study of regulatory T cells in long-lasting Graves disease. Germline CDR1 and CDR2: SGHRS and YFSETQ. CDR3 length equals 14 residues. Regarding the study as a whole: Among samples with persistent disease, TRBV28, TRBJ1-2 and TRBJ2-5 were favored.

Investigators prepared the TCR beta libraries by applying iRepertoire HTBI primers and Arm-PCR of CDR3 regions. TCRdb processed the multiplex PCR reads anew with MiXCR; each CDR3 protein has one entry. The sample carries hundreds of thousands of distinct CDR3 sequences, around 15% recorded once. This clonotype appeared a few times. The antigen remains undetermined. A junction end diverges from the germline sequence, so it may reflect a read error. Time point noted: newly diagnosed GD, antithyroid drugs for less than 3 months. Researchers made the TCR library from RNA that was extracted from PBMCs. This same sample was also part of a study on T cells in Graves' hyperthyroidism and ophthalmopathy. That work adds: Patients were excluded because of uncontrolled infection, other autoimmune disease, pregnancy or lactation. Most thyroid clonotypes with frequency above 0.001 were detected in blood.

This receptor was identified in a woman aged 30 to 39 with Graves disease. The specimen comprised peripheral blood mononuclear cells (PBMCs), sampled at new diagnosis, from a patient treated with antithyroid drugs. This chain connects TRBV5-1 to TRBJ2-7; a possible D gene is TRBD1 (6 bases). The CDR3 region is CASSFGQSPYEQYF. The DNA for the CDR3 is TGTGCCAGCAGTTTTGGACAGAGCCCCTACGAGCAGTACTTC.